This T cell receptor (beta chain) emerged from a study of human T cells and chemical hapten exposure (dated by TCRdb to 2020 to 2022). Notes on the research overall: For sensitization, 2% DPC in acetone was applied to a roughly 2 cm by roughly 2 cm area of upper inner arm skin. Patients additionally received weekly therapeutic DPC doses to the scalp throughout the approximately 22-week study period. Patch testing was done on the upper back using Finn chambers containing 0.01% DPC, and results were scored after 6 days according to International Contact Dermatitis Research Group standards. The mostly female patient cohort included alopecia areata with under or over 50% scalp involvement, alopecia totalis and alopecia universalis. Libraries were combined into a pool for sequencing, and differences in TCR yield between samples came mainly from small differences in library volumes within the pool. This study followed changes in the peripheral blood TCR repertoire in vivo during primary and secondary sensitization of alopecia patients to the hapten diphenylcyclopropenone (DPC). Blood samples were taken from patients before sensitization (week 0) and at 2, 6 and about 24 weeks after DPC sensitization. For TCR sequencing, blood came from 25 to 35 alopecia patients at anywhere from one to four time points (pre-sensitization, 2, 6 and 24 weeks).

Per the publication, the time point label means: patch test 1, 2 weeks after DPC sensitization. The treatment or condition label, read with the paper, signifies: therapeutic diphenylcyclopropenone sensitization with weekly scalp DPC. At each patch-test visit, blood was drawn before the patch test was applied. Patients were eligible if aged 18 to 70, diagnosed with alopecia and judged suitable for DPC therapy, and pregnant patients were excluded. Total RNA was isolated from unfractionated whole blood collected in Tempus Blood RNA tubes. Libraries were made using RACE. Sequenced on a NextSeq 500. Library preparation attached unique molecular identifiers to individual cDNA molecules for quantitative, reproducible TCR counting. Each blood RNA sample was used to sequence both TCR alpha and TCR beta chains. The study's processing was this. The median number of TCRs per sample was around 96,000, ranging from about 23,224 to 750,000. The Decombinator software suite was used to annotate V, J and CDR3 in the TCR reads. To make PS versus PT1 abundance plots, every sample was subsampled to the same number of TCRs (28,000). TCRs were defined as expanded if absent before sensitization and observed at least eight times at the 2-week time point. TCRdb reran the public reads through fastp at Q25 and MiXCR, keeping productive beta chains. Identical CDR3 protein sequences are pooled into one entry, listed with their most common genes and DNA. For this entry, the V and J calls and clone size follow TCRdb and not the study's own pipeline. Across this sample there are 100,000 or so distinct CDR3 sequences, with over 9.5% seen only once. The ten largest clones take up about 2.4% of the sample.

This clonotype has ten or more counts. No cognate antigen has been identified for it. No base quality values were provided; no much bigger clone lies one nucleotide off. General findings and caveats noted by the study authors: Patch test score was positively correlated with the number of PT1 expanded TCRs, with significance at thresholds 8, 16 and 32 but not at 4. Because all patients had alopecia, a presumed autoimmune disease, the immune response of the patients might differ from that of healthy individuals. After repeated subsampling, the strength of the expansion versus patch-test correlation and the threshold at which it became significant changed. DPC sensitization did not change how many TCRs were above 1 in 1000 frequency, and no evidence was found of alterations in global repertoire structure. Compared with pre-sensitization or healthy control sets, expanded TCRs formed significantly more large CDR3 similarity clusters, which is consistent with antigen-driven responses.

The material was whole blood, obtained in connection with sensitization to the hapten diphenylcyclopropenone (DPC). This clonotype was obtained from a man aged 40-50 years with alopecia areata. Some clones in this sample may be carry-over from other donors' samples.

The CDR3 in this case is CSAPGQGIGEQYF. The nucleotides read TGCAGTGCACCGGGACAGGGTATCGGCGAGCAGTACTTC. Recombination connected TRBV20-1 to TRBJ2-7; the junction holds 9 bases that match TRBD1. Inclusive of the bounding cysteine and phenylalanine, the CDR3 is 13 residues long. Only CDR3 DNA remains: 39 bases, in frame from the first base. V trim: 6 bases; J trim: 6 bases; unmatched bases: 9. Via the germline V gene (reference sequence), CDR1 is DFQATT and CDR2 SNEGSKA.